These T cell receptor beta chains were read from a single sample in a study of cytomegalovirus exposure and HLA in healthy donors. Clones were read by immunoSEQ multiplex PCR, and TCRdb kept only the in-frame ones, dropping some. The sample carries roughly 190,000 clones, around 80% recorded once. Input material: PBMCs. These receptors originate from a woman aged 18-29 years in good health and CMV-seronegative. Each CDR3 is given with its conserved first and last residue. The D gene is left open where the match is weak. Clone size, where shown, is once, few, many, or a class for clones that have expanded.

.,TRBJ2-7,TRBD2,TRBV11-2,TGTGCCAGCAGCTTAGGAGGGTCTAGCGGGAGTGGCAGCGAGCAGTACTTC,CASSLGGSSGSGSEQYF
.,TRBJ2-2,TRBD2,TRBV28,TGTGCCAGCAGTTTACGGGCTAGCGGGCGGGAGCTGTTTTTT,CASSLRASGRELFF
.,TRBJ2-7,TRBD2,TRBV2,TGTGCCAGCAGTGCGGCCCTCAGCGGGAACTACGAGCAGTACTTC,CASSAALSGNYEQYF
few,TRBJ2-1,.,TRBV7-8,TGTGCCAGCAGCTCGGACAGCTACAATGAGCAGTTCTTC,CASSSDSYNEQFF
.,TRBJ1-1,.,TRBV5-5,TGTGCCAGCAGCTTGGCCCCCCGACAGCCAGCTTTCTTT,CASSLAPRQPAFF
.,TRBJ1-2,.,TRBV6-5,TGTGCCAGCAGTTACTCGACGGGCAGGGCGCACTATGGCTACACCTTC,CASSYSTGRAHYGYTF
.,TRBJ1-1,TRBD1,TRBV20-1,TGCGCAACGGACAGGGTCACTGAAGCTTTCTTT,CATDRVTEAFF
.,TRBJ2-3,.,TRBV6-6,TGTGCCAGCAGCCGCCTGGGAGTTGTAAGCACAGATACGCAGTATTTT,CASSRLGVVSTDTQYF
.,TRBJ1-1,TRBD1,TRBV7-2,TGTGCCAGCAGCCCATTAGTGGACAGGGGCCAGGGCACTGAAGCTTTCTTT,CASSPLVDRGQGTEAFF
.,TRBJ1-5,.,TRBV28,TGTGCCAGCAGTCTCACGGGGGGACAGCCCCAGCATTTT,CASSLTGGQPQHF
.,TRBJ2-1,.,TRBV19,TGTGCCAGTAGTATACTTCTCCAGGGGCCATACAATGAGCAGTTCTTC,CASSILLQGPYNEQFF
.,TRBJ2-2,.,TRBV10-2,TGCGCCAGCAGCGGGACTCAACGAGACACCGGGGAGCTGTTTTTT,CASSGTQRDTGELFF
.,TRBJ2-7,.,TRBV9,TGTGCCAGCAGCACCTCGGCGGGACCTACCTACGAGCAGTACTTC,CASSTSAGPTYEQYF
.,TRBJ1-5,TRBD1,TRBV7-9,TGTGCCGGAAAGGGACAGGGCTTCAATCAGCCCCAGCATTTT,CAGKGQGFNQPQHF
.,TRBJ1-4,TRBD1,TRBV7-9,TGTTCCAGCAGCCTACGGACAGGGACTAATGAAAAACTGTTTTTT,CSSSLRTGTNEKLFF
.,TRBJ2-1,TRBD2,TRBV19,TGTGCCAGTGGACTAGAGCGTTACAATGAGCAGTTCTTC,CASGLERYNEQFF
.,TRBJ1-1,.,TRBV13,TGTGCCAGCAGCCTTGTCAGGGGCACTGAAGCTTTCTTT,CASSLVRGTEAFF
.,TRBJ1-1,.,TRBV29-1,TGCAGCGTTGAATATAAGAACACTGAAGCTTTCTTT,CSVEYKNTEAFF
.,TRBJ2-2,TRBD2,TRBV9,TGTGCCAGCAGCCCCCGAGAAGCGGGAGTCACCGGGGAGCTGTTTTTT,CASSPREAGVTGELFF
once,TRBJ2-1,TRBD1,TRBV6-6,TGTGCCAGCAGTTCCTCCGGGACAGGGTTAAATGAGCAGTTCTTC,CASSSSGTGLNEQFF
.,TRBJ2-3,.,TRBV5-4,TGTGCCAGCACTTTAGCAGATACGCAGTATTTT,CASTLADTQYF
.,TRBJ1-2,.,TRBV9,TGTGCCAGCAGCGTAGGAAGAGACCGCGGGAGCTACACCTTC,CASSVGRDRGSYTF
.,TRBJ1-1,.,TRBV4-3,TGCGCCAGCAGCCAAGATGAGGCAGGGCCCACTGAAGCTTTCTTT,CASSQDEAGPTEAFF
.,TRBJ2-1,TRBD1,TRBV4-3,TGCGCCAGCAGCCAAGATCGGGGAGACAGGGTGCGTAATGAGCAGTTCTTC,CASSQDRGDRVRNEQFF
.,TRBJ1-3,.,TRBV5-5,TGTGCCAGCAGCTCGCGGGGGGCTGATGGAAACACCATATATTTT,CASSSRGADGNTIYF
.,TRBJ2-6,.,TRBV7-9,TGTGCCAGCAGCTCAGACAGCTCTGGGGCCAACGTCCTGACTTTC,CASSSDSSGANVLTF
.,TRBJ2-5,.,TRBV11-3,TGTGCCAGCAGCTTAGTTTACGGGACCCAGTACTTC,CASSLVYGTQYF
.,TRBJ2-3,.,TRBV4-3,TGCGCCAGCAGCCAAGGGACTACTAGCACAGATACGCAGTATTTT,CASSQGTTSTDTQYF
.,TRBJ2-6,.,TRBV28,TGTGCCAGCAGGTTAACAGGGACGGTAAGCTCTGGGGCCAACGTCCTGACTTTC,CASRLTGTVSSGANVLTF
.,TRBJ2-3,.,TRBV13,TGTGCCAGCAGCTTAACTAGAGATACGCAGTATTTT,CASSLTRDTQYF
.,TRBJ2-5,.,TRBV13,TGTGCCAGCGCTCGGGGAGCGGAGATAGAGACCCAGTACTTC,CASARGAEIETQYF
.,TRBJ2-7,TRBD2,TRBV7-9,TGTGCCAGCAGCTTTCTAGCGGGAGGGCCGGGATACGAGCAGTACTTC,CASSFLAGGPGYEQYF
few,TRBJ1-1,.,TRBV19,TGTGCCACCCATTTCAACACTGAAGCTTTCTTT,CATHFNTEAFF
.,TRBJ1-1,.,TRBV30,TGTGCCCTGGGAACCGGGACAACCGAGGCTTTCTTT,CALGTGTTEAFF
once,TRBJ2-6,.,TRBV7-9,TGTTCCAGCAGCTTAGGGCACCTGAACTCTGGGGCCAACGTCCTGACTTTC,CSSSLGHLNSGANVLTF
.,TRBJ2-5,.,TRBV9,TGTGCCAGCAGCGGCGGGTCGGTGGAAGAGACCCAGTACTTC,CASSGGSVEETQYF
.,TRBJ2-3,TRBD2,TRBV19,TGTGCCAGTAGTATGGGGGGGCGGGGGGTCACAGATACGCAGTATTTT,CASSMGGRGVTDTQYF
.,TRBJ2-3,.,TRBV5-1,TGCGCCAGCAGCTTAGAGGGAGCGATAACAGATACGCAGTATTTT,CASSLEGAITDTQYF
.,TRBJ1-2,.,TRBV11-3,TGTGCCAGCAGCGGTCGGGGGAGTAACTATGGCTACACCTTC,CASSGRGSNYGYTF
.,TRBJ2-7,TRBD2,TRBV9,TGTGCCAGCAGCACGACCGGGGACTACTCTATCTACGAGCAGTACTTC,CASSTTGDYSIYEQYF
.,TRBJ2-4,TRBD1,TRBV19,TGTGCCAGTAGTACACCCGGGACAGAAAAAAACATTCAGTACTTC,CASSTPGTEKNIQYF
.,TRBJ1-5,.,TRBV28,TGTGCCACTTCTAGCGAAATATATAGCAATCAGCCCCAGCATTTT,CATSSEIYSNQPQHF